This passage covers 20 T cell receptor beta chains from one sample sequenced in a study of CD8 T cells in Susac syndrome (dated by TCRdb to about 2019). Receptors were amplified or captured by the immunoSEQ multiplex PCR assay. RNA was extracted using the RNeasy kit, and 0.5 to 1 microgram was reverse transcribed with random hexamers. TCRdb handled the public reads itself, with Q25 trimming in fastp and clone calling in MiXCR, and kept productive beta chains. CDR3 protein duplicates are merged, each entry listing the most common genes and DNA. Recorded for this sample are around 170,000 distinct CDR3 sequences; 92% of them occurred a single time. The ten most abundant clones make up 0.065% to 0.085% of the sample. The sample comprised CD4+ T cells from PBMCs. The source of these receptors is a human donor in good health.

This chain connects TRBV6-2 or TRBV6-3 to TRBJ2-2; the D gene is possibly TRBD2 (5 bases). This CDR3 has 17 residues. Germline V gives CDR1 MNHEY, CDR2 SVGEGT. The V end was cut by 4 bases, the J end by 6 bases, with 21 bases between. The CDR3 DNA sequence: TGTGCCAGCAGTTGGAGGTACAGCCGGGGTAGGCCCGGGGAGCTGTTTTTT. Translation gives CASSWRYSRGRPGELFF.

The CDR3 bases are TGTGCCACCAGTAGCGCCTCCGGGGAGACCCAGTACTTC. Amino acids: CATSSASGETQYF. The chain couples TRBV24-1 to TRBJ2-5; the D is unclear. The CDR3 runs 13 residues. V was shortened by 6 bases and J by 5 bases, with 12 bases between the two germline ends. Germline CDR1 reads KGHDR; CDR2 reads SFDVKD.

The chain joins TRBV5-1 to TRBJ1-2; weak D call: TRBD1 (5 bases). Germline CDR1 and CDR2: SGHRS and YFSETQ. CDR3 length: 14 amino acids. V dropped 4 bases and J dropped 3 bases, with 13 bases sitting between them. CDR3 sequence: CASSLLGGDYGYTF. CDR3 in DNA: TGCGCCAGCAGCCTCCTGGGGGGTGACTATGGCTACACCTTC.

V gene TRBV20-1 combines with J gene TRBJ2-7, with 7 bases aligning to TRBD2. This CDR3 comprises 11 residues. Trimming removed 7 bases from V and 4 bases from J; junction bases left unmatched: 4. CDR1 and CDR2 (germline): DFQATT, SNEGSKA (reference sequence). The CDR3 DNA sequence: TGCAGTGGCCTAGCGGATTACGAGCAGTACTTC. Translated, it gives CSGLADYEQYF.

This clonotype has a handful of counts. V is TRBV5-1 and J is TRBJ2-5, with 9 nucleotides matching TRBD1. The CDR3 is made up of 14 amino acids. The V and J ends lost 4 bases and 4 bases, in that order; junction bases with no gene match: 5. The V gene's germline CDR1 is SGHRS and CDR2 YFSETQ. CDR3 bases: TGCGCCAGCAGCCCACAGGGGGCGGGAGAGACCCAGTACTTC. The encoded protein is CASSPQGAGETQYF.

The chain uses TRBV20-1 and TRBJ2-4; no definite D call. V was trimmed by 4 bases and J by 0 bases, leaving 7 bases between them. Germline V gene sequence: CDR1 DFQATT, CDR2 SNEGSKA (reference sequence). There are 13 residues in the CDR3. In DNA, the CDR3 is TGCAGTGCTACCTTGGGAGCCAAAAACATTCAGTACTTC. This codes for CSATLGAKNIQYF.

The chain couples TRBV5-1 to TRBJ2-7, with 8 bases that match TRBD2. Germline CDR1 SGHRS, CDR2 YFSETQ. This CDR3 comprises 14 residues. J gave up 6 bases and V 0 bases, and 5 bases lay outside the gene matches. The chain's CDR3 is CASSLGAGAVEQYF. CDR3 nucleotide sequence: TGCGCCAGCAGCTTGGGAGCGGGGGCAGTCGAGCAGTACTTC.

V and J are TRBV12-3 or TRBV12-4 and TRBJ2-3, with TRBD1 matching over 7 bases. The V segment lost 6 bases and the J segment 1 base; nucleotides outside the gene matches: 7. CDR3 size: 15 residues. DNA of the CDR3: TGTGCCAGCAGCTTCACAGGGGCGGGCACAGATACGCAGTATTTT. Translating gives CASSFTGAGTDTQYF.

The DNA of the CDR3 is TGTGCCAGCAGCTTGGCCCGGGACAGCCTCTCCACAGATACGCAGTATTTT. This encodes CASSLARDSLSTDTQYF. The V gene is TRBV7-2, the J gene TRBJ2-3; TRBD1 matches 7 bases. Looked up from germline, CDR1 is SGHTA and CDR2 is FQGNSA. V shed 3 bases and J 2 bases; nucleotides not matched to a gene: 11. CDR3 length equals 17 residues.

The chain employs TRBV14 and TRBJ2-3; possible D gene TRBD1, 6 bases. The V end lost 0 bases, the J end lost 5 bases, and 18 bases lay between the germline ends. Germline V gene data show CDR1 as SGHDN and CDR2 as FVKESK. CDR3 length: 17 amino acids. The CDR3 DNA follows: TGTGCCAGCAGCCAAGATTGGCCAGGGGTCGAGGGAGATACGCAGTATTTT. This translates into CASSQDWPGVEGDTQYF.

This chain uses TRBV6-6 with TRBJ2-1; D is unclear. CDR3 length equals 12 residues. Trimming took 10 bases from V and 7 from J, leaving 14 bases between them. The V gene's germline CDR1 is MNHNY and CDR2 SVGAGI (reference sequence). CDR3 in DNA: TGTGCCATTGGACGGGCTTGGAATGAGCAGTTCTTC. It encodes CAIGRAWNEQFF.

The gene calls are TRBV10-3 and TRBJ2-4, with D possibly called TRBD1 or TRBD2 (5 bases each). V was cut by 0 bases and J by 1 base, with 10 bases left in between. The CDR3 has 16 amino acids. CDR1 and CDR2 (germline): ENHRY, SYGVKD. In DNA, the CDR3 is TGTGCCATCAGTGAGTCGGGACCGCAGGCCAAAAACATTCAGTACTTC. Translation: CAISESGPQAKNIQYF.

V usage is TRBV30 and J usage is TRBJ1-2; D is undetermined. The V end was cut by 4 bases, the J end by 0 bases, with 9 bases between. Germline V gives CDR1 GTSNPN, CDR2 SVGIG (reference sequence). The CDR3 extends over 13 amino acids. CDR3 sequence reads: CAWTTGANYGYTF. In DNA, the CDR3 is TGTGCCTGGACCACGGGAGCTAACTATGGCTACACCTTC.

This sequence joins TRBV19 and TRBJ1-2; no clear D gene. The V end lost 8 bases, the J end lost 8 bases, and 9 bases lay between the germline ends. Germline V gives CDR1 LNHDA, CDR2 SQIVND (reference sequence). The CDR3 is made up of 10 amino acids. The CDR3 region is CASGGRGYTF. The CDR3 nucleotides read TGTGCCAGTGGCGGCAGAGGCTACACCTTC.

The V gene is TRBV3-1, the J gene TRBJ1-1, with D possibly matching TRBD1 (5 bases). This CDR3 region has 13 residues. Germline assignment: CDR1 LGHDT and CDR2 YNNKEL (reference sequence). Trimming removed 4 bases from V and 13 bases from J, with 19 bases in between. The CDR3 protein is CASSPRGGENHFF. For the CDR3, the DNA is TGTGCCAGCAGCCCGCGTGGGGGGGAAAATCATTTCTTT.

This clonotype was counted only a few times. The rearrangement uses TRBV5-1 and TRBJ2-2, with 9 bases matching TRBD1. The CDR3 covers 15 residues. The germline V gene encodes CDR1 SGHRS and CDR2 YFSETQ. The J segment lost 5 bases and the V segment lost 3 bases, leaving 5 bases of the junction unmatched. Here the CDR3 DNA reads TGCGCCAGCAGCTCCGGACAGGGGAATACCGGGGAGCTGTTTTTT. Translated: CASSSGQGNTGELFF.

The chain combines TRBV4-3 with TRBJ2-1, with 10 positions matching TRBD2. V shed 3 bases and J 4 bases; nucleotides not matched to a gene: 12. The CDR3 length is 18 residues. CDR1 is LGHNA and CDR2 is YSLEER in the germline V gene. CDR3 bases: TGCGCCAGCAGCCATTCCTACAGCGGGGGGGCCTGGTACAATGAGCAGTTCTTC. This encodes CASSHSYSGGAWYNEQFF.

The chain recombines TRBV5-6 with TRBJ2-7; 10 positions agree with TRBD1. The CDR3 is made up of 15 amino acids. V dropped 4 bases and J dropped 5; count of bases not matched to a gene: 9. Germline lookup yields CDR1 SGHDT and CDR2 YYEEEE. Here the CDR3 reads CASSLDRGRVDEQYF. The CDR3 region has the DNA TGTGCCAGCAGCCTCGACAGGGGGCGAGTCGACGAGCAGTACTTC.

With regard to this clonotype: At one of its ends the junction is not consistent with the germline gene, which may arise from a read error. The gene calls are TRBV30 and TRBJ1-4, with D possibly being TRBD1 (5 bases). The CDR3 is made up of 15 amino acids. Germline V lookup: CDR1 GTSNPN, CDR2 SVGIG (reference sequence). This chain's CDR3 is CAWRVRDGSNEKLFF. The CDR3 bases are TGTGCCTGGCGTGTCCGGGACGGATCTAATGAAAAACTGTTTTTT.

The chain joins TRBV9 to TRBJ1-3; D is unresolved. V lost 0 bases to trimming and J lost 4 bases, with 14 bases between them. This CDR3 contains 16 residues. Germline V CDR1 and CDR2: SGDLS, YYNGEE. The CDR3 here is CASSVGPQRMGNTIYF. CDR3 in DNA: TGTGCCAGCAGCGTAGGGCCACAGAGGATGGGAAACACCATATATTTT.